This T cell receptor (beta chain) was profiled in a study of blood T cell repertoires in COVID-19. About the study: Nucleic acid was either cDNA or gDNA, and it came from T cells, B-cell-depleted T cells, or PBMCs.

Measured with immunoSEQ multiplex PCR; TCRdb has only the in-frame clones, and not every one. This table has more than 300,000 clones, more than 70% appearing once. Germline loops: CDR1 SGHDT, CDR2 YYEEEE. Trimming took 4 bases from V and 2 from J; bases not matched to a gene: 8. The CDR3 is 15 amino acids. The genes are TRBV5-6 and TRBJ2-7; 8 bases agree with TRBD1. Sequencing was performed on peripheral blood. This sequence was found in a woman aged 45 to 65 with acute or convalescent COVID-19. CDR3 residues: CASSGRGQGAYEQYF. As DNA, the CDR3 is TGTGCCAGCAGCGGTCGAGGACAGGGTGCCTACGAGCAGTACTTC. Full variable domain (outside the CDR3, taken from reference TRBV5-6 and TRBJ2-7): DAGVTQSPTHLIKTRGQQVTLRCSPKSGHDTVSWYQQALGQGPQFIFQYYEEEERQRGNFPDRFSGHQFPNYSSELNVNALLLGDSALYLCASSGRGQGAYEQYFGPGTRLTVT.